The 32 T cell receptor beta chains given below trace back to one sample, sequenced in a study of patients and donors after allogeneic stem cell transplantation. Using its own MiXCR run on the RT-PCR reads, TCRdb lists one record per CDR3 protein. The repertoire holds about 960,000 distinct CDR3 sequences, roughly 18% seen once, with around 6% in the top ten. Sequenced material: blood, either unsorted or a sorted T cell fraction (not recorded which). The receptors derive from a human donor who was either an allogeneic HSCT recipient or a stem cell or donor lymphocyte infusion donor (not recorded which). It is not recorded whose cells these are; they may come from a transplant donor.

This clonotype has a handful of counts. The V gene is TRBV29-1, the J gene TRBJ1-2; 7 bases are a match to TRBD1. CDR1 and CDR2 (germline): SQVTM, ANQGSEA. The CDR3 runs 13 residues. V lost 7 bases to trimming and J lost 4 bases; unmatched junction nucleotides: 9. The DNA for the CDR3 is TGCAGCGCCGCCTGGGACAGCACCTATGGCTACACCTTC. The encoded protein is CSAAWDSTYGYTF.

This chain connects TRBV25-1 to TRBJ2-1; D is possibly TRBD1 (6 bases). V gave up 5 bases and J gave up 0 bases, with 14 bases separating them. The CDR3 is 16 amino acids. Germline values: CDR1 MGHDK, CDR2 SYGVNS. CDR3 sequence reads: CASSPTWDTSYNEQFF. CDR3 nucleotide sequence: TGTGCCAGCAGTCCCACGTGGGACACCTCCTACAATGAGCAGTTCTTC.

V and J are TRBV2 and TRBJ1-6; 7 nucleotides line up with TRBD1. The V segment lost 4 bases and the J segment 8 bases; nucleotides outside the gene matches: 5. This CDR3 is 14 amino acids long. Germline values: CDR1 SNHLY, CDR2 FYNNEI. The CDR3 region has the DNA TGTGCCAGCAGTGCAGGGGGAGGGGATTCACCCCTCCACTTT. Protein product: CASSAGGGDSPLHF. Variable domain in full (rest from reference TRBV2 and TRBJ1-6): EPEVTQTPSHQVTQMGQEVILRCVPISNHLYFYWYRQILGQKVEFLVSFYNNEISEKSEIFDDQFSVERPDGSNFTLKIRSTKLEDSAMYFCASSAGGGDSPLHFGNGTRLTVT.

There are many counts of this clonotype. The rearrangement links TRBV20-1 to TRBJ1-5; D is undetermined. Trimming stripped 0 bases from V and 1 base from J, with 16 bases between. The CDR3 consists of 17 residues. Per germline, CDR1 DFQATT and CDR2 SNEGSKA (reference sequence). The DNA of the CDR3 is TGCAGTGCTAGAGATCCTTGGGCAGACAAGAGCAATCAGCCCCAGCATTTT. This translates into CSARDPWADKSNQPQHF.

This clonotype occurred a few times. The chain employs TRBV7-2 and TRBJ1-1; D is unclear. V was shortened by 5 bases and J by 5 bases, with 6 bases between the two germline ends. CDR1 and CDR2 (germline): SGHTA, FQGNSA. This CDR3 has 11 residues. The DNA of the CDR3 is TGTGCCAGCAGCGCGCGGACTGAAGCTTTCTTT. Translated, it gives CASSARTEAFF.

This clonotype was picked up a small number of times. CDR3 nucleotide sequence: TGTGCCAGCTCACAACTTAGGGGGCAGGAAGCTTTCTTT. This gives the protein CASSQLRGQEAFF. This chain links TRBV18 with TRBJ1-1; 7 bases map to TRBD1. Germline V gives CDR1 KGHSH, CDR2 LQKENI. CDR3 length: 13 amino acids. Trimming at V came to 4 bases and at J to 8 bases, leaving 7 bases not matched to a gene.

Regarding this clonotype: One end of the junction does not line up with germline, which may come from a read error. This chain uses TRBV5-1 with TRBJ2-7; D call uncertain. The CDR3 covers 14 residues. The V gene's germline CDR1 is SGHRS and CDR2 YFSETQ. CDR3 sequence: CANSLGQKSYEQYF. The CDR3 DNA is TGCGCCAACAGCTTAGGCCAGAAGTCCTACGAGCAGTACTTC.

This clonotype turned up a few times. This chain uses TRBV9 with TRBJ2-7; 8 bases line up with TRBD1. Trimming removed 0 bases from V and 5 bases from J; junction bases left unmatched: 4. Germline values: CDR1 SGDLS, CDR2 YYNGEE. This CDR3 is 14 amino acids long. The CDR3 nucleotides are TGTGCCAGCAGCGTAGTCGACAGGGGCCACGAGCAGTACTTC. The encoded protein is CASSVVDRGHEQYF.

CDR3 residues: CASSFSDRGNTIYF. CDR3 bases: TGTGCCAGCAGTTTCTCGGACAGAGGAAACACCATATATTTT. The chain carries TRBV6-5 and TRBJ1-3; the D gene is possibly TRBD1 (6 bases). Germline V gene data show CDR1 as MNHEY and CDR2 as SVGAGI. This CDR3 spans 14 amino acids. V lost 4 bases to trimming and J lost 4 bases, with 11 bases between them.

The V and J genes are TRBV30 and TRBJ1-1, with D possibly being TRBD1 (6 bases). Germline CDR1 reads GTSNPN; CDR2 reads SVGIG (reference sequence). CDR3 length: 15 residues. The ends were cut back, 0 bases at V and 3 bases at J, with 14 bases in the middle. The CDR3 region is CAWSVQKGGDTEAFF. The CDR3 DNA sequence: TGTGCCTGGAGTGTACAAAAGGGGGGCGACACTGAAGCTTTCTTT.

This clonotype has just a few counts. The gene calls are TRBV11-1 and TRBJ1-6; D might be TRBD1 (5 bases). Germline V lookup: CDR1 SGHAT, CDR2 FQDESV (reference sequence). There are 14 residues in the CDR3. Trimming stripped 0 bases from V and 14 bases from J, with 14 bases between. In DNA form, the CDR3 reads TGTGCCAGCAGCTTAGCCCGGGGCGGTCTAGCCCTCCACTTT. It yields the protein CASSLARGGLALHF. The whole variable domain, filled in from reference TRBV11-1 and TRBJ1-6, reads EAEVAQSPRYKITEKSQAVAFWCDPISGHATLYWYRQILGQGPELLVQFQDESVVDDSQLPKDRFSAERLKGVDSTLKIQPAELGDSAMYLCASSLARGGLALHFGNGTRLTVT.

The chain has TRBV7-2 and TRBJ2-1; 10 nucleotides match TRBD2. The CDR3 spans 15 residues. The germline V gene has CDR1 SGHTA and CDR2 FQGNSA. V lost 5 bases and J lost 6; bases outside the gene matches: 7. CDR3 in DNA: TGTGCCAGCAGCCTACTAGCGGGGCTCGGCAATGAGCAGTTCTTC. Translation: CASSLLAGLGNEQFF. The variable domain in full, completed from reference TRBV7-2 and TRBJ2-1, reads GAGVSQSPSNKVTEKGKDVELRCDPISGHTALYWYRQSLGQGLEFLIYFQGNSAPDKSGLPSDRFSAERTGGSVSTLTIQRTQQEDSAVYLCASSLLAGLGNEQFFGPGTRLTVL.

This clonotype was seen a few times. This chain connects TRBV6-1 to TRBJ1-5; 7 bases line up with TRBD1. This CDR3 is 17 amino acids long. The germline gives CDR1 MNHNS, CDR2 SASEGT. The trim removed 2 bases at V and 6 bases at J, leaving 13 bases unmatched. The CDR3 loop is CASSETLLQGFSQPQHF. CDR3 in DNA: TGTGCCAGCAGTGAAACCCTTTTACAGGGGTTTAGTCAGCCCCAGCATTTT.

This clonotype came up a few times. This chain uses TRBV12-3 or TRBV12-4 with TRBJ2-2; D ambiguous. The ends were cut back, 3 bases at V and 9 bases at J, with 8 bases in the middle. CDR3 size: 12 residues. CDR3 region: CASSFLGRELFF. CDR3 DNA sequence: TGTGCCAGCAGTTTCCTAGGAAGGGAGCTGTTTTTT.

This clonotype has a handful of counts. V is TRBV2 and J is TRBJ1-1; D may be TRBD1 (5 bases). The germline CDR1 and CDR2 sequences are SNHLY and FYNNEI. The CDR3 has 13 amino acids. With 7 bases removed from V and 5 bases from J, the gap between germline ends came to 14 bases. As DNA, the CDR3 is TGTGCCAGCACCGCGGGGGGTAGGACTGAAGCTTTCTTT. Its translation: CASTAGGRTEAFF.

V and J are TRBV20-1 and TRBJ1-4, with D perhaps TRBD1 (5 bases). Germline V gene data show CDR1 as DFQATT and CDR2 as SNEGSKA (reference sequence). The CDR3 has 15 residues. The V gene lost 4 bases and the J gene lost 0 bases, with 12 bases spanning the gap. DNA of the CDR3: TGCAGTGCTAAGGACATCAGTTCAACTAATGAAAAACTGTTTTTT. Protein sequence: CSAKDISSTNEKLFF.

This clonotype was counted a few times. The chain carries TRBV6-2 or TRBV6-3 and TRBJ2-1; D might be TRBD1 (5 bases). CDR1 MNHEY and CDR2 SVGEGT come from the germline V gene. The CDR3 is made up of 17 amino acids. The V end lost 1 base, the J end lost 2 bases, and 15 bases lay between the germline ends. As DNA, the CDR3 is TGTGCCAGCAGTTACTTTGTGGGGCGATCTCCCTACAATGAGCAGTTCTTC. Translated: CASSYFVGRSPYNEQFF.

This clonotype was detected only a few times. The chain uses TRBV11-2 and TRBJ2-2; TRBD1 matches at 12 bases. V was clipped by 1 base and J by 5 bases; unmatched bases: 11. Looked up from germline, CDR1 is SGHAT and CDR2 is FQNNGV. The CDR3 is 19 residues long. CDR3 protein: CASSLVGGTGGAKTGELFF. The CDR3 DNA follows: TGTGCCAGCAGCTTAGTAGGAGGGACAGGGGGCGCTAAGACCGGGGAGCTGTTTTTT.

For the CDR3, the DNA is TGTGCCAGCAGGACGGGACAGGGGGACCAAGAGACCCAGTACTTC. Encoded protein: CASRTGQGDQETQYF. The chain employs TRBV2 and TRBJ2-5, with 11 bases matching TRBD1. The CDR3 is made up of 15 amino acids. The germline V gene has CDR1 SNHLY and CDR2 FYNNEI. J lost 0 bases, V lost 6 bases, and 3 bases had no gene match. Full variable domain (remainder filled in from reference TRBV2 and TRBJ2-5): EPEVTQTPSHQVTQMGQEVILRCVPISNHLYFYWYRQILGQKVEFLVSFYNNEISEKSEIFDDQFSVERPDGSNFTLKIRSTKLEDSAMYFCASRTGQGDQETQYFGPGTRLLVL.

The V and J genes are TRBV7-9 and TRBJ2-7; 8 nucleotides match TRBD1. The junction had 5 bases not matched to a gene; V was cut back by 4 bases and J by 3 bases. The CDR3 loop spans 14 amino acids. Germline V gene data show CDR1 as SEHNR and CDR2 as FQNEAQ (reference sequence). The CDR3 here is CASSSPGQDYEQYF. The DNA for the CDR3 is TGTGCCAGCAGCTCGCCGGGACAGGACTACGAGCAGTACTTC.

V usage is TRBV3-1 and J usage is TRBJ2-3; either TRBD1 or TRBD2 may fit D (5 bases each). Germline CDR1 LGHDT, CDR2 YNNKEL (reference sequence). Trimming cost V 1 base and J 4 bases, with 15 bases left between them. This CDR3 region has 16 residues. This chain's CDR3 is CASSQVGEFDADTQYF. CDR3 nucleotides: TGTGCCAGCAGCCAAGTGGGGGAGTTCGATGCAGATACGCAGTATTTT.

Note on this clonotype: One junction end does not reproduce the germline sequence, and a read error may be involved. V gene TRBV12-3 or TRBV12-4 combines with J gene TRBJ2-7, with 10 bases identical to TRBD1. This CDR3 has 15 amino acids. The CDR3, as DNA: TGTGCCAGCAGTTTTCGGGGACAGGGGTCCTCCGAGCAGTACTTC. It translates to CASSFRGQGSSEQYF.

This clonotype was counted many times. The chain uses TRBV12-3 or TRBV12-4 and TRBJ1-5; D unclear. The CDR3 spans 13 residues. V lost 6 bases and J lost 5, with 11 bases in between. CDR3 sequence reads: CASSLRIDQPQHF. CDR3 coding DNA: TGTGCCAGCAGCCTGAGAATAGATCAGCCCCAGCATTTT.

V is TRBV6-2 or TRBV6-3 and J is TRBJ2-1; 7 bases align to TRBD1. The CDR3 extends over 14 amino acids. CDR1 MNHEY and CDR2 SVGEGT come from the germline V gene. The V and J ends lost 5 bases and 10 bases, in that order; junction bases with no gene match: 11. This chain's CDR3 is CASSLGQLSGEQFF. CDR3 bases: TGTGCCAGCAGTCTGGGACAGCTCTCAGGGGAGCAGTTCTTC.

This clonotype has at least ten counts. The V gene is TRBV5-1, the J gene TRBJ2-2, with D uncertain. Germline values: CDR1 SGHRS, CDR2 YFSETQ. Trimming took off 2 bases at V and 2 bases at J, with 7 bases between the two ends. There are 14 residues in the CDR3. CDR3 loop: CASSFGVNTGELFF. The CDR3 DNA follows: TGCGCCAGCAGCTTTGGGGTTAACACCGGGGAGCTGTTTTTT.

The rearrangement joins TRBV5-1 to TRBJ2-2; the match to TRBD2 covers 13 bases. Germline CDR1 is SGHRS and CDR2 is YFSETQ. V gave up 4 bases and J gave up 6 bases; unmatched junction bases: 6. This CDR3 is built from 16 residues. DNA for the CDR3: TGCGCCAGCAGCCCCACTAGCGGGGGGGGCCCCGGGGAGCTGTTTTTT. Translating it yields CASSPTSGGGPGELFF.

The chain combines TRBV6-1 with TRBJ2-7; 12 bases match TRBD2. CDR1 is MNHNS and CDR2 is SASEGT in the germline V gene. V was clipped by 8 bases and J by 8 bases; unmatched bases: 13. The CDR3 is 15 amino acids. CDR3 in amino acids: CASASPGLAGFKQYF. In DNA, the CDR3 is TGTGCCAGCGCTTCTCCGGGACTAGCGGGCTTTAAGCAGTACTTC.

Only a few counts were recorded for this clonotype. This rearrangement joins TRBV30 to TRBJ2-5; maybe TRBD1 (5 bases). V was shortened by 3 bases and J by 5 bases, with 13 bases between the two germline ends. Germline CDR1 GTSNPN, CDR2 SVGIG (reference sequence). The CDR3 covers 13 residues. The CDR3 spells CAWRRWGDETQYF. The CDR3 nucleotides are TGTGCCTGGAGGCGATGGGGCGACGAGACCCAGTACTTC.

The rearrangement uses TRBV11-2 and TRBJ2-5; D is tentatively TRBD1 or TRBD2 (7 bases each). Germline V lookup: CDR1 SGHAT, CDR2 FQNNGV. V dropped 3 bases and J dropped 2 bases, with 22 bases sitting between them. The CDR3 is 18 residues long. CDR3 sequence reads: CASSFPLGTAGQQETQYF. CDR3 bases: TGTGCCAGCAGCTTCCCCTTGGGGACAGCGGGGCAGCAAGAGACCCAGTACTTC.

The V and J genes are TRBV7-9 and TRBJ2-1, with 8 bases identical to TRBD2. Germline CDR1 SEHNR, CDR2 FQNEAQ (reference sequence). V was clipped by 6 bases and J by 7 bases; unmatched bases: 5. The CDR3 totals 13 residues. The DNA for the CDR3 is TGTGCCAGCAGATGGGCTAGCGGGAATGAGCAGTTCTTC. It codes for CASRWASGNEQFF.

V is TRBV27 and J is TRBJ1-2; tentative D call: TRBD1 (6 bases). Per the germline V gene, CDR1 is MNHEY and CDR2 is SMNVEV (reference sequence). The CDR3 runs 13 residues. V gave up 0 bases and J gave up 10 bases, with 12 bases separating them. The CDR3 loop is CASSLSGGEAYTF. The CDR3 DNA is TGTGCCAGCAGTTTATCGGGGGGCGAAGCCTACACCTTC.

The chain is built from TRBV7-8 and TRBJ1-5, with TRBD1 matching 8 bases. Losses at the gene ends were 5 bases for V and 2 bases for J; bases not matched to a gene: 5. The CDR3 is made up of 15 amino acids. Germline CDR1 is SGHVS and CDR2 is FQNEAQ. CDR3 sequence (DNA): TGTGCCAGCAGCCAACAGGGGGAAGGCAATCAGCCCCAGCATTTT. Its protein is CASSQQGEGNQPQHF.